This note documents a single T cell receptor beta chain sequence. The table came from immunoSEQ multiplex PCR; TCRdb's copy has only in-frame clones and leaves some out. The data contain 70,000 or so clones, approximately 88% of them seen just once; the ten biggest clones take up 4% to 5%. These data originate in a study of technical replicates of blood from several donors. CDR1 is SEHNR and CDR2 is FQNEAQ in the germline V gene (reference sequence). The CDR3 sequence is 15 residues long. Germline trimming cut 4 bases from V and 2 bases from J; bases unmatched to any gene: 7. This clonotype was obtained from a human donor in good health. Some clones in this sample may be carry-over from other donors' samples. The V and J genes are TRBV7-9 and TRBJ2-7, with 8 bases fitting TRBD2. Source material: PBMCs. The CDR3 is CASSWGTSTPYEQYF. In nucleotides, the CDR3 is TGTGCCAGCAGCTGGGGGACTAGTACTCCCTACGAGCAGTACTTC.